Below, 26 T cell receptor beta chains from the same sample are listed, as sequenced in a study of blood T cell repertoires in COVID-19. The assay was immunoSEQ multiplex PCR, and TCRdb's table has in-frame clones only and misses some. The sample carries 350,000 to 450,000 clones, around four fifths recorded once. Sequenced material: PBMCs or T cells enriched from blood (not recorded which). These receptors originate from a woman in her forties or fifties who had recovered from COVID-19.

The chain couples TRBV29-1 to TRBJ1-2; TRBD1 aligns across 8 bases. The ends lost 3 bases at V and 1 base at J; junction bases unmatched: 4. This CDR3 region has 14 residues. The germline V gene has CDR1 SQVTM and CDR2 ANQGSEA. DNA of the CDR3: TGCAGCGTTGATGGGACAGGAGATAACTATGGCTACACCTTC. Protein sequence: CSVDGTGDNYGYTF.

V gene TRBV6-6 combines with J gene TRBJ1-1; possible D gene TRBD1, 5 bases. CDR1 and CDR2 from the germline V gene are MNHNY and SVGAGI (reference sequence). This CDR3 has 14 residues. Trimming cost V 5 bases and J 1 base, with 11 bases left between them. The CDR3 DNA reads TGTGCCAGCAGTCCCTACAGGAGGAACACTGAAGCTTTCTTT. It translates to CASSPYRRNTEAFF.

This clone showed up just once. The rearrangement joins TRBV5-4 to TRBJ2-7; 9 bases agree with TRBD2. From germline, CDR1 is SGHNT and CDR2 YYREEE (reference sequence). The CDR3 extends over 15 amino acids. Trimming at V came to 2 bases and at J to 3 bases, leaving 6 bases not matched to a gene. The CDR3 bases are TGTGCCAGCAGCTTACCCAAAGCGGGGGGCTACGAGCAGTACTTC. Translated, it gives CASSLPKAGGYEQYF.

This chain uses TRBV4-3 with TRBJ2-7, with TRBD1 matching over 8 bases. The V gene's germline CDR1 is LGHNA and CDR2 YSLEER. This CDR3 spans 14 amino acids. J gave up 4 bases and V 1 base, and 3 bases lay outside the gene matches. The CDR3 here is CASSQGTGWYEQYF. The CDR3 bases are TGCGCCAGCAGCCAAGGGACAGGGTGGTACGAGCAGTACTTC.

The chain combines TRBV11-2 with TRBJ2-2; a weak D match, TRBD2 (6 bases). V gave up 2 bases and J gave up 4 bases, with 8 bases separating them. This CDR3 is built from 14 residues. Germline V lookup: CDR1 SGHAT, CDR2 FQNNGV. The CDR3 here is CASSLYGGTGELFF. The DNA of the CDR3 is TGTGCCAGCAGCTTATACGGGGGCACCGGGGAGCTGTTTTTT.

CDR3 DNA: TGTGCCAGCAGCCGGGGGGCGGCTAGCGGCTACGAGCAGTACTTC. The encoded protein is CASSRGAASGYEQYF. The rearrangement joins TRBV6-5 to TRBJ2-7, with D possibly TRBD2 on 7 matching bases. The length of the CDR3 is 15 residues. V was shortened by 6 bases and J by 3 bases, with 18 bases between the two germline ends. Per the germline V gene, CDR1 is MNHEY and CDR2 is SVGAGI.

The chain uses TRBV7-2 and TRBJ2-7, with 8 bases aligning to TRBD2. Germline V gene lookup returns CDR1 SGHTA and CDR2 FQGNSA. The CDR3 totals 14 residues. The trim removed 8 bases at V and 4 bases at J, leaving 10 bases unmatched. Written as DNA, the CDR3 is TGTGCCAGCTCCCGGGGGGGGCCTGGGTACGAGCAGTACTTC. Translating gives CASSRGGPGYEQYF.

This rearrangement joins TRBV7-9 to TRBJ1-2; no reliable D call. V dropped 1 base and J dropped 4 bases, with 13 bases sitting between them. There are 15 residues in the CDR3. Per the germline V gene, CDR1 is SEHNR and CDR2 is FQNEAQ (reference sequence). In DNA form, the CDR3 reads TGTGCCAGCAGCTTAGAGATTGGTGGAGGCTATGGCTACACCTTC. This encodes CASSLEIGGGYGYTF.

The genes are TRBV4-1 and TRBJ1-5; tentatively, D is TRBD1 (5 bases). CDR3 length: 18 residues. The V end lost 2 bases, the J end lost 0 bases, and 17 bases lay between the germline ends. CDR1 is MGHRA, CDR2 YSYEKL, per germline. Written as DNA, the CDR3 is TGCGCCAGCAGCCAAACCAAGCAAGCAGGGCTTAGCAATCAGCCCCAGCATTTT. It codes for CASSQTKQAGLSNQPQHF.

The CDR3 DNA sequence: TGTGCCACCAGCAGTCACGGACAGGGGGATGAAAAACTGTTTTTT. Translation gives CATSSHGQGDEKLFF. The V call is TRBV15, the J call TRBJ1-4, with 10 bases matching TRBD1. V shed 3 bases and J 6 bases; nucleotides not matched to a gene: 4. The CDR3 is made up of 15 amino acids. CDR1 and CDR2 (germline): LNHNV, YYDKDF (reference sequence).

The chain joins TRBV30 to TRBJ1-5; D call uncertain. The ends were cut back, 2 bases at V and 7 bases at J, with 9 bases in the middle. Germline CDR1 and CDR2: GTSNPN and SVGIG (reference sequence). The CDR3 has 12 residues. CDR3 bases: TGTGCCTGGAGTCCGGGTGGCCAGCCCCAGCATTTT. Encoded protein: CAWSPGGQPQHF. Variable domain in full (rest from reference TRBV30 and TRBJ1-5): SQTIHQWPATLVQPVGSPLSLECTVEGTSNPNLYWYRQAAGRGLQLLFYSVGIGQISSEVPQNLSASRPQDRQFILSSKKLLLSDSGFYLCAWSPGGQPQHFGDGTRLSIL.

V is TRBV11-2 and J is TRBJ2-1; D is perhaps TRBD2 (7 bases). Germline V gene sequence: CDR1 SGHAT, CDR2 FQNNGV. The CDR3 spans 17 residues. With 4 bases removed from V and 9 bases from J, the gap between germline ends came to 25 bases. CDR3 coding DNA: TGTGCCAGCAGCTACGACCGGGGGGCGGGAGCGGTTCTTGAGCAGTTCTTC. Translating it yields CASSYDRGAGAVLEQFF.

The chain recombines TRBV12-3 or TRBV12-4 with TRBJ1-2; D is uncertain. V was trimmed by 4 bases and J by 6 bases, leaving 12 bases between them. The CDR3 runs 13 residues. CDR3 DNA: TGTGCCAGCAGTTCATCCCGGGGAGATGGCTACACCTTC. This gives the protein CASSSSRGDGYTF.

This chain links TRBV7-3 with TRBJ1-1, with 8 nucleotides matching TRBD1. This CDR3 has 13 residues. Germline V CDR1 and CDR2: SGHTA, FQGTGA. V dropped 5 bases and J dropped 9; count of bases not matched to a gene: 8. The chain's CDR3 is CASSPNQGAKAFF. The CDR3 DNA reads as TGTGCCAGCAGCCCCAATCAGGGGGCGAAAGCTTTCTTT.

The J gene is TRBJ1-5, the V gene TRBV19, with 10 bases fitting TRBD1. There are 14 residues in the CDR3. CDR1 and CDR2 from the germline V gene are LNHDA and SQIVND (reference sequence). Unmatched junction bases numbered 10, after V lost 8 bases and J lost 9 bases. The CDR3 sequence is CASGGDRGLGPQHF. The DNA of the CDR3 is TGTGCCAGTGGTGGGGACAGGGGCCTGGGGCCCCAGCATTTT.

Turning to this clone: Other DNA sequences in this sample translate to the same CDR3. The rearrangement uses TRBV30 and TRBJ1-5; 7 bases match TRBD1. Germline CDR1 is GTSNPN and CDR2 is SVGIG (reference sequence). The CDR3 spans 13 residues. V lost 2 bases to trimming and J lost 3 bases; unmatched junction nucleotides: 1. As DNA, the CDR3 is TGTGCCTGGAGTACAGGGGACAATCAGCCCCAGCATTTT. Its protein is CAWSTGDNQPQHF.

The chain carries TRBV21-1 and TRBJ2-3; whether TRBD2, the table's D call, matches the DNA was not checked. TRBV21-1 is recorded as a pseudogene. This CDR3 has 14 amino acids. As DNA, the CDR3 is TGTGCCAGCAGCAAAAAGCGGGGCACAGATACGCAGTATTTT. This translates into CASSKKRGTDTQYF.

Written as DNA, the CDR3 is TGTGCCAGCAGCCCCATGAACACTGAAGCTTTCTTT. Translation: CASSPMNTEAFF. J is TRBJ1-1 and V is TRBV13; D call uncertain. V lost 5 bases and J 0 bases, leaving 4 bases between the germline ends. The germline V gene has CDR1 PRHDT and CDR2 FYEKMQ (reference sequence). The CDR3 is made up of 12 amino acids.

The chain recombines TRBV20-1 with TRBJ1-4; unclear D gene. CDR1 and CDR2 from the germline V gene are DFQATT and SNEGSKA (reference sequence). The ends were cut back, 3 bases at V and 6 bases at J, with 11 bases in the middle. This CDR3 comprises 13 residues. The CDR3 reads CSASGPQYEKLFF. In DNA form, the CDR3 reads TGCAGTGCTAGTGGTCCCCAATATGAAAAACTGTTTTTT.

This clone is a singleton in its sample. The V and J genes are TRBV5-1 and TRBJ2-5; D is possibly TRBD2 (6 bases). Per germline, CDR1 SGHRS and CDR2 YFSETQ. The V gene lost 3 bases and the J gene lost 2 bases, with 11 bases spanning the gap. The CDR3 loop spans 14 amino acids. The DNA of the CDR3 is TGCGCCAGCAGCTCACCGGGAGCACAAGAGACCCAGTACTTC. It is translated as CASSSPGAQETQYF.

The rearrangement uses TRBV5-1 and TRBJ2-1; 8 bases agree with TRBD1. Germline values: CDR1 SGHRS, CDR2 YFSETQ. The CDR3 spans 13 residues. V lost 5 bases, J lost 6 bases, and 4 bases stayed unmatched. The CDR3 coding sequence is TGCGCCAGCAGTAAGGACAGGGTCAATGAGCAGTTCTTC. Translation gives CASSKDRVNEQFF.

V usage is TRBV4-1 and J usage is TRBJ1-1; 9 nucleotides match TRBD1. This CDR3 spans 15 amino acids. The germline gives CDR1 MGHRA, CDR2 YSYEKL. The ends lost 4 bases at V and 2 bases at J; junction bases unmatched: 5. CDR3 region: CASSRDRDINTEAFF. The CDR3 coding sequence is TGCGCCAGCAGCCGGGACAGGGACATCAACACTGAAGCTTTCTTT.

The CDR3 sequence is CASRRTVNTGELFF. The CDR3 DNA reads as TGTGCCAGCAGACGGACAGTGAACACCGGGGAGCTGTTTTTT. The chain recombines TRBV2 with TRBJ2-2; perhaps TRBD1 as D (6 bases). This CDR3 has 14 residues. Trimming took off 6 bases at V and 1 base at J, with 9 bases between the two ends. The germline CDR1 and CDR2 sequences are SNHLY and FYNNEI.

This chain joins TRBV11-2 and TRBJ2-3, with D possibly matching TRBD2 (5 bases). V was cut by 5 bases and J by 4 bases, with 13 bases left in between. Germline CDR1 is SGHAT and CDR2 is FQNNGV. CDR3 length equals 14 residues. The CDR3 loop reads CASSPRARADTQYF. The CDR3 DNA follows: TGTGCCAGCAGCCCTAGGGCGAGGGCAGATACGCAGTATTTT. Complete variable domain (other parts from reference TRBV11-2 and TRBJ2-3): EAGVAQSPRYKIIEKRQSVAFWCNPISGHATLYWYQQILGQGPKLLIQFQNNGVVDDSQLPKDRFSAERLKGVDSTLKIQPAKLEDSAVYLCASSPRARADTQYFGPGTRLTVL.

This sequence joins TRBV9 and TRBJ2-3; possibly TRBD1 for D (6 bases). The V end was cut by 0 bases, the J end by 4 bases, with 9 bases between. The germline V gene has CDR1 SGDLS and CDR2 YYNGEE. The CDR3 length is 14 residues. The CDR3 region is CASSVEGVSDTQYF. In DNA, the CDR3 is TGTGCCAGCAGCGTAGAGGGGGTATCAGATACGCAGTATTTT.

About this clone itself: This may be a read error, as it is one base from a much larger clone. The rearrangement links TRBV6-6 to TRBJ2-3; unclear D gene. The CDR3 is 11 amino acids. V was shortened by 6 bases and J by 6 bases, with 7 bases between the two germline ends. Germline V gene data show CDR1 as MNHNY and CDR2 as SVGAGI (reference sequence). This chain's CDR3 is CASRVEDTQYF. CDR3 DNA sequence: TGTGCCAGCAGGGTCGAGGATACGCAGTATTTT.